The rows below give T cell receptor beta chains drawn from one sample of a study of tumor-infiltrating lymphocytes in localized non-small cell lung cancer. Produced via immunoSEQ multiplex PCR; TCRdb's table is partial and in-frame only. The data hold about 15,000 clones, with approximately 85% observed a single time. The source material was lung tumor tissue. These receptors were collected from a human donor with non-small cell lung cancer. Each CDR3 is given with its conserved first and last residue. A D gene is named only where the DNA matches it firmly. Size values are once, few and many counts, or a class for expanded clones, and some rows have none.

clone_size: medium-sized
d_call: -
j_call: TRBJ1-1
cdr3_length: 13
v_call: TRBV14
cdr3_aa: CASSPVLATEAFF
cdr3_nt: TGTGCCAGCAGCCCCGTATTGGCTACTGAAGCTTTCTTT

clone_size: once
d_call: -
j_call: TRBJ2-7
cdr3_length: 13
v_call: TRBV19
cdr3_aa: CASSSRDSYEQYF
cdr3_nt: TGTGCCAGTAGTTCTCGGGACTCCTACGAGCAGTACTTC

clone_size: -
d_call: TRBD2
j_call: TRBJ2-2
cdr3_length: 18
v_call: TRBV7-2
cdr3_aa: CASSGGLAGGYDTGELFF
cdr3_nt: TGTGCCAGCAGCGGGGGACTAGCGGGGGGGTACGACACCGGGGAGCTGTTTTTT

clone_size: -
d_call: -
j_call: TRBJ2-1
cdr3_length: 17
v_call: TRBV5-1
cdr3_aa: CASTSSRVGVSYNEQFF
cdr3_nt: TGCGCCAGCACCTCATCGCGGGTGGGGGTTTCCTACAATGAGCAGTTCTTC

clone_size: -
d_call: -
j_call: TRBJ1-2
cdr3_length: 16
v_call: TRBV10-1
cdr3_aa: CASSETEGKLSYGYTF
cdr3_nt: TGCGCCAGCAGTGAGACCGAGGGGAAACTAAGCTATGGCTACACCTTC

clone_size: -
d_call: -
j_call: TRBJ2-3
cdr3_length: 16
v_call: TRBV15
cdr3_aa: CATSREEQDLTDTQYF
cdr3_nt: TGTGCCACCAGCAGAGAAGAACAAGACTTAACAGATACGCAGTATTTT

clone_size: -
d_call: -
j_call: TRBJ2-7
cdr3_length: 15
v_call: TRBV6-5
cdr3_aa: CASSSPGVGLAEQYF
cdr3_nt: TGTGCCAGCAGCTCTCCGGGCGTGGGTCTCGCCGAGCAGTACTTC

clone_size: -
d_call: -
j_call: TRBJ1-1
cdr3_length: 13
v_call: TRBV7-3
cdr3_aa: CASSLTVTDEAFF
cdr3_nt: TGTGCCAGCAGCTTAACGGTGACTGATGAAGCTTTCTTT

clone_size: -
d_call: TRBD1
j_call: TRBJ2-2
cdr3_length: 14
v_call: TRBV5-6
cdr3_aa: CASSQDRGLRGLFF
cdr3_nt: TGTGCCAGCAGCCAGGACAGGGGCCTTAGGGGGCTGTTTTTT

clone_size: -
d_call: -
j_call: TRBJ2-2
cdr3_length: 16
v_call: TRBV5-1
cdr3_aa: CASSLYPEANTGELFF
cdr3_nt: TGCGCCAGCAGCTTGTATCCGGAAGCGAACACCGGGGAGCTGTTTTTT

clone_size: once
d_call: -
j_call: TRBJ2-2
cdr3_length: 16
v_call: TRBV4-2
cdr3_aa: CASSQDLEQGSGELFF
cdr3_nt: TGTGCCAGCAGCCAAGACCTCGAACAGGGCTCCGGGGAGCTGTTTTTT

clone_size: -
d_call: -
j_call: TRBJ1-1
cdr3_length: 15
v_call: TRBV6-5
cdr3_aa: CASSYSGLRNTEAFF
cdr3_nt: TGTGCCAGCAGTTACTCGGGACTGAGAAACACTGAAGCTTTCTTT

clone_size: -
d_call: -
j_call: TRBJ1-1
cdr3_length: 14
v_call: TRBV7-2
cdr3_aa: CASSLRRGNTEAFF
cdr3_nt: TGTGCCAGCAGCTTGAGGAGGGGGAACACTGAAGCTTTCTTT

clone_size: -
d_call: -
j_call: TRBJ1-4
cdr3_length: 12
v_call: TRBV6-1
cdr3_aa: CASSPQDEKLFF
cdr3_nt: TGTGCCAGCAGCCCCCAGGATGAAAAACTGTTTTTT